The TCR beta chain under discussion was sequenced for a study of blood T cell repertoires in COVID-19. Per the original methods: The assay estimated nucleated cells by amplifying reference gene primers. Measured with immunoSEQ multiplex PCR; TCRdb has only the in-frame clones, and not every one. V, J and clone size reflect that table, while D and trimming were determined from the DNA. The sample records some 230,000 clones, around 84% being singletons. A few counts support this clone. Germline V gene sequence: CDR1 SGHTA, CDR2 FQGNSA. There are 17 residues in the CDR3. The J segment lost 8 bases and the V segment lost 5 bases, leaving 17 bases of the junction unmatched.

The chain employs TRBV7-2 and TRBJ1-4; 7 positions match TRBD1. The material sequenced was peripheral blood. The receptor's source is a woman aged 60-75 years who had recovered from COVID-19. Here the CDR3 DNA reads TGTGCCAGCAGCATAATGGGTGGACAGGCAGGGGAAGAAAAACTGTTTTTT. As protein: CASSIMGGQAGEEKLFF. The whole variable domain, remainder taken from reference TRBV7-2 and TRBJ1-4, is GAGVSQSPSNKVTEKGKDVELRCDPISGHTALYWYRQSLGQGLEFLIYFQGNSAPDKSGLPSDRFSAERTGGSVSTLTIQRTQQEDSAVYLCASSIMGGQAGEEKLFFGSGTQLSVL.